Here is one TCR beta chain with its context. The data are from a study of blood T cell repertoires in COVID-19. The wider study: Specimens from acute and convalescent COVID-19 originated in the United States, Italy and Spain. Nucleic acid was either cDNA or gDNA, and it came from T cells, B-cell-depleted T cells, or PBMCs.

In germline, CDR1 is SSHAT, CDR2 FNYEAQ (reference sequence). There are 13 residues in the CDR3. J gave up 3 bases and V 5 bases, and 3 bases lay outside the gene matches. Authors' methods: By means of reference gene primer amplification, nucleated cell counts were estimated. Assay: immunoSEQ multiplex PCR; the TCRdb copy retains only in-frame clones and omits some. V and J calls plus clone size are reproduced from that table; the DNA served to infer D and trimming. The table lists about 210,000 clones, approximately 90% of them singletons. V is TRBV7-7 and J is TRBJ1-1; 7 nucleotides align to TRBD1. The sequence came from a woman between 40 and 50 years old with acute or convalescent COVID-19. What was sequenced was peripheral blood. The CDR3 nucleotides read TGTGCCAGCAGCAGGGGGCTTGACACTGAAGCTTTCTTT. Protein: CASSRGLDTEAFF.